One and the same sample provided the 2 T cell receptor beta chains below, sequenced in a study of shared clonotypes between healthy human individuals. Clones were read by immunoSEQ multiplex PCR, and TCRdb kept only the in-frame ones, dropping some. The sample gives fewer than 700,000 clones, roughly four fifths of which show up once; 12% is in the top ten. The source material was PBMCs. Receptors originate from a woman in her forties in good health. Some clones in this sample may be carry-over from other donors' samples.

The chain employs TRBV28 and TRBJ2-3; 8 nucleotides agree with TRBD2. Trimming took 2 bases from V and 0 from J; bases not matched to a gene: 1. The CDR3 length is 15 residues. Germline CDR1 and CDR2: MDHEN and SYDVKM. CDR3 loop: CASSLVAGSTDTQYF. CDR3 nucleotides: TGTGCCAGCAGTTTAGTAGCGGGGAGCACAGATACGCAGTATTTT. The variable domain in full, completed from reference TRBV28 and TRBJ2-3, reads DVKVTQSSRYLVKRTGEKVFLECVQDMDHENMFWYRQDPGLGLRLIYFSYDVKMKEKGDIPEGYSVSREKKERFSLILESASTNQTSMYLCASSLVAGSTDTQYFGPGTRLTVL.

This sequence joins TRBV5-5 and TRBJ2-2, with D possibly matching TRBD1 (6 bases). The germline V gene has CDR1 SGHKS and CDR2 YYEKEE (reference sequence). V lost 4 bases and J lost 0, with 10 bases in between. This CDR3 contains 15 residues. The CDR3 region is CASSPWTANTGELFF. The DNA of the CDR3 is TGTGCCAGCAGCCCCTGGACAGCGAACACCGGGGAGCTGTTTTTT.